The rows below give T cell receptor beta chains drawn from one sample of a study of post-analysis software for immune sequencing data. TCRdb re-analysed the PCR reads in MiXCR, keeping a single row per CDR3 protein. The sample comprises approximately 730,000 distinct CDR3 sequences, around 46% of which are singletons, and roughly 4.9% rests with the top ten. Source material: blood. These receptors were collected from a girl aged 5-17 years with multiple sclerosis. The CDR3 runs from the conserved cysteine through the conserved F or W. A D gene is named only where the DNA matches it firmly. The size of a clone is reported for some rows only, either as once, few or many, or as a class for expanded clones.

j_call: TRBJ2-1; d_call: TRBD1; v_call: TRBV7-9; clone_size: NA; cdr3_aa: CASSPPRTGGNNEQFF; cdr3_nt: TGTGCCAGCAGTCCACCCCGGACAGGGGGGAACAATGAGCAGTTCTTC
j_call: TRBJ1-2; d_call: NA; v_call: TRBV3-1; clone_size: few; cdr3_aa: CASSQGGVAGYTF; cdr3_nt: TGTGCCAGCAGCCAAGGGGGAGTAGCTGGCTACACCTTC
j_call: TRBJ2-7; d_call: TRBD2; v_call: TRBV20-1; clone_size: NA; cdr3_aa: CSASYSGSLYEQYF; cdr3_nt: TGCAGTGCTTCCTATAGCGGGAGCCTCTACGAGCAGTACTTC
j_call: TRBJ2-3; d_call: NA; v_call: TRBV15; clone_size: NA; cdr3_aa: CATGNLGGGGTDTQYF; cdr3_nt: TGTGCCACCGGCAACCTTGGGGGCGGAGGGACAGATACGCAGTATTTT
j_call: TRBJ2-7; d_call: NA; v_call: TRBV6-6; clone_size: NA; cdr3_aa: CASSYDFLPRLYEQYF; cdr3_nt: TGTGCCAGCAGTTACGACTTTTTACCTAGGCTCTACGAGCAGTACTTC
j_call: TRBJ2-7; d_call: TRBD2; v_call: TRBV4-3; clone_size: NA; cdr3_aa: CASSQENPGLAGEGSYEQYF; cdr3_nt: TGCGCCAGCAGCCAAGAGAACCCGGGACTAGCGGGAGAAGGGTCCTACGAGCAGTACTTC
j_call: TRBJ2-4; d_call: TRBD2; v_call: TRBV20-1; clone_size: NA; cdr3_aa: CSAPLAGLAGNIQYF; cdr3_nt: TGCAGTGCCCCACTTGCGGGACTAGCGGGTAACATTCAGTACTTC
j_call: TRBJ1-1; d_call: NA; v_call: TRBV2; clone_size: NA; cdr3_aa: CASSRSGGAEAFF; cdr3_nt: TGTGCCAGCAGCCGCTCTGGCGGGGCTGAAGCTTTCTTT
j_call: TRBJ2-1; d_call: TRBD2; v_call: TRBV4-2; clone_size: NA; cdr3_aa: CASSPFSGSSSYNEQFF; cdr3_nt: TGTGCCAGCAGCCCCTTTAGCGGGTCCAGCTCCTACAATGAGCAGTTCTTC
j_call: TRBJ2-3; d_call: NA; v_call: TRBV12-3/TRBV12-4; clone_size: NA; cdr3_aa: CATGGSQSTDTQYF; cdr3_nt: TGTGCCACCGGGGGCAGCCAAAGCACAGATACGCAGTATTTT
j_call: TRBJ2-6; d_call: NA; v_call: TRBV28; clone_size: few; cdr3_aa: CASSRPAGANVLTF; cdr3_nt: TGTGCCAGCAGTCGCCCGGCTGGGGCCAACGTCCTGACTTTC
j_call: TRBJ2-7; d_call: TRBD2; v_call: TRBV12-3/TRBV12-4; clone_size: few; cdr3_aa: CASSQRLAPGGEQYF; cdr3_nt: TGTGCCAGCAGTCAAAGACTAGCCCCGGGGGGCGAGCAGTACTTC
j_call: TRBJ2-3; d_call: TRBD1; v_call: TRBV13; clone_size: NA; cdr3_aa: CASSSRTGLWTDTQYF; cdr3_nt: TGTGCCAGCAGCTCACGGACAGGGTTGTGGACAGATACGCAGTATTTT
j_call: TRBJ1-1; d_call: NA; v_call: TRBV6-5; clone_size: few; cdr3_aa: CASSYRREAFF; cdr3_nt: TGTGCCAGCAGTTACCGGAGAGAAGCTTTCTTT
j_call: TRBJ2-7; d_call: NA; v_call: TRBV28; clone_size: NA; cdr3_aa: CASSLLGGGPSSYEQYF; cdr3_nt: TGTGCCAGCAGCCTACTAGGAGGGGGGCCGAGCTCCTACGAGCAGTACTTC
j_call: TRBJ2-7; d_call: TRBD1; v_call: TRBV19; clone_size: once; cdr3_aa: CASSSPGQGQYF; cdr3_nt: TGTGCCAGTAGTTCACCGGGACAGGGCCAGTACTTC
j_call: TRBJ1-5; d_call: NA; v_call: TRBV24-1; clone_size: NA; cdr3_aa: CATSEQGRNQPQHF; cdr3_nt: TGTGCCACCAGTGAGCAGGGCCGCAATCAGCCCCAGCATTTT
j_call: TRBJ1-2; d_call: TRBD1; v_call: TRBV6-2/TRBV6-3; clone_size: once; cdr3_aa: CASSLSPGTGNYGYTF; cdr3_nt: TGTGCCAGCAGTTTAAGTCCCGGGACAGGGAACTATGGCTACACCTTC
j_call: TRBJ2-7; d_call: NA; v_call: TRBV12-3/TRBV12-4; clone_size: NA; cdr3_aa: CASTLQGTRQYF; cdr3_nt: TGTGCCAGCACCCTACAGGGAACGCGGCAGTACTTC
j_call: TRBJ2-7; d_call: TRBD2; v_call: TRBV7-2; clone_size: few; cdr3_aa: CASRLAGGVNEQYF; cdr3_nt: TGTGCCAGCAGGTTAGCGGGAGGGGTGAACGAGCAGTACTTC
j_call: TRBJ2-1; d_call: TRBD2; v_call: TRBV7-7; clone_size: NA; cdr3_aa: CASSPQPSGRAWSEQFF; cdr3_nt: TGTGCTAGCAGCCCCCAACCTAGCGGGAGGGCCTGGAGCGAGCAGTTCTTC
j_call: TRBJ2-7; d_call: NA; v_call: TRBV20-1; clone_size: few; cdr3_aa: CSARGLEQYF; cdr3_nt: TGCAGTGCCCGAGGGCTCGAGCAGTACTTC
j_call: TRBJ1-5; d_call: TRBD1; v_call: TRBV4-2; clone_size: few; cdr3_aa: CASSQVGTGFNQPQHF; cdr3_nt: TGTGCCAGCAGCCAAGTCGGGACAGGGTTCAATCAGCCCCAGCATTTT
j_call: TRBJ1-2; d_call: NA; v_call: TRBV12-3/TRBV12-4; clone_size: few; cdr3_aa: CASSPSFNYGYTF; cdr3_nt: TGTGCCAGCAGCCCGTCATTTAACTATGGCTACACCTTC
j_call: TRBJ2-7; d_call: TRBD2; v_call: TRBV12-3/TRBV12-4; clone_size: NA; cdr3_aa: CASSLDPGLAGADEQYF; cdr3_nt: TGTGCCAGCAGTTTAGACCCGGGGCTAGCGGGAGCAGACGAGCAGTACTTC
j_call: TRBJ1-2; d_call: TRBD1; v_call: TRBV2; clone_size: once; cdr3_aa: CASSEFHPGGYYGYTF; cdr3_nt: TGTGCCAGCAGTGAATTTCACCCAGGGGGGTACTATGGCTACACCTTC
j_call: TRBJ1-2; d_call: TRBD1; v_call: TRBV29-1; clone_size: few; cdr3_aa: CSVELTGYSYGYTF; cdr3_nt: TGCAGCGTTGAGCTGACAGGGTATAGCTATGGCTACACCTTC
j_call: TRBJ1-2; d_call: NA; v_call: TRBV7-8; clone_size: once; cdr3_aa: CASSRGLAGRYTF; cdr3_nt: TGTGCCAGCAGCCGAGGACTAGCAGGACGCTACACCTTC
j_call: TRBJ2-5; d_call: TRBD2; v_call: TRBV10-3; clone_size: few; cdr3_aa: CAIQGGRSETQYF; cdr3_nt: TGTGCCATCCAAGGCGGGAGGAGTGAGACCCAGTACTTC
j_call: TRBJ2-7; d_call: TRBD1; v_call: TRBV18; clone_size: few; cdr3_aa: CASSPETGAEAEQYF; cdr3_nt: TGTGCCAGCTCCCCTGAGACAGGGGCTGAGGCCGAGCAGTACTTC
j_call: TRBJ1-1; d_call: NA; v_call: TRBV29-1; clone_size: few; cdr3_aa: CSVQVSGGNTEAFF; cdr3_nt: TGCAGCGTTCAGGTTTCGGGGGGGAACACTGAAGCTTTCTTT
j_call: TRBJ2-5; d_call: TRBD2; v_call: TRBV5-1; clone_size: NA; cdr3_aa: CASSSGLAGLLQETKYF; cdr3_nt: TGCGCCAGCAGCTCTGGACTAGCGGGACTACTACAAGAGACCAAGTACTTC
j_call: TRBJ1-2; d_call: TRBD1; v_call: TRBV9; clone_size: once; cdr3_aa: CASNQQGRDGYTF; cdr3_nt: TGTGCCAGCAACCAACAGGGGCGGGATGGCTACACCTTC
j_call: TRBJ2-1; d_call: TRBD2; v_call: TRBV6-5; clone_size: NA; cdr3_aa: CASSLTTSGRNNEQFF; cdr3_nt: TGTGCCAGCAGCCTTACAACTAGCGGGAGGAACAATGAGCAGTTCTTC
j_call: TRBJ2-5; d_call: NA; v_call: TRBV2; clone_size: NA; cdr3_aa: CASSGVADFIETQYF; cdr3_nt: TGTGCCAGCAGTGGAGTAGCGGACTTCATAGAGACCCAGTACTTC
j_call: TRBJ1-1; d_call: TRBD1; v_call: TRBV12-3/TRBV12-4; clone_size: NA; cdr3_aa: CASSAATGRDTEAFF; cdr3_nt: TGTGCCAGCAGTGCCGCGACAGGGAGGGACACTGAAGCTTTCTTT
j_call: TRBJ2-3; d_call: TRBD2; v_call: TRBV24-1; clone_size: few; cdr3_aa: CATSDPSGRFVDTQYF; cdr3_nt: TGTGCCACCAGTGACCCTAGCGGGAGATTCGTTGATACGCAGTATTTT
j_call: TRBJ2-7; d_call: NA; v_call: TRBV5-1; clone_size: few; cdr3_aa: CASSLKGEASFDYEQYF; cdr3_nt: TGCGCCAGCAGCCTAAAGGGGGAAGCCAGCTTCGACTACGAGCAGTACTTC
j_call: TRBJ2-3; d_call: NA; v_call: TRBV7-3; clone_size: few; cdr3_aa: CASSPTGGGADTQYF; cdr3_nt: TGTGCCAGCAGCCCAACAGGGGGGGGCGCAGATACGCAGTATTTT
j_call: TRBJ2-2; d_call: NA; v_call: TRBV12-3/TRBV12-4; clone_size: once; cdr3_aa: CASSPPRVPGELFF; cdr3_nt: TGTGCCAGCAGTCCACCCAGGGTCCCCGGGGAGCTGTTTTTT
j_call: TRBJ2-7; d_call: TRBD1; v_call: TRBV27; clone_size: NA; cdr3_aa: CASSLGQAEAGEQYF; cdr3_nt: TGTGCCAGCAGTCTCGGACAGGCCGAAGCAGGCGAGCAGTACTTC
j_call: TRBJ2-7; d_call: NA; v_call: TRBV5-1; clone_size: NA; cdr3_aa: CASSVGGRALDEQYF; cdr3_nt: TGCGCCAGCAGCGTAGGCGGACGGGCCCTGGACGAGCAGTACTTC
j_call: TRBJ2-7; d_call: NA; v_call: TRBV29-1; clone_size: NA; cdr3_aa: CSVGVLERRYEQYF; cdr3_nt: TGCAGCGTTGGTGTCTTGGAAAGAAGGTACGAGCAGTACTTC
j_call: TRBJ1-4; d_call: NA; v_call: TRBV29-1; clone_size: NA; cdr3_aa: CSVTEGGERKLFF; cdr3_nt: TGCAGCGTTACTGAAGGTGGAGAACGAAAACTGTTTTTT
j_call: TRBJ1-2; d_call: NA; v_call: TRBV7-9; clone_size: few; cdr3_aa: CASSKIGGQQNYGYTF; cdr3_nt: TGTGCCAGCAGCAAAATCGGCGGGCAGCAAAACTATGGCTACACCTTC
j_call: TRBJ1-2; d_call: NA; v_call: TRBV11-2; clone_size: NA; cdr3_aa: CASSSSVGGYGYTF; cdr3_nt: TGTGCCAGCAGCTCCTCTGTCGGAGGCTATGGCTACACCTTC
j_call: TRBJ2-7; d_call: TRBD2; v_call: TRBV20-1; clone_size: NA; cdr3_aa: CSALPPLAGAYEQYF; cdr3_nt: TGCAGTGCTCTACCGCCATTAGCGGGAGCCTACGAGCAGTACTTC
j_call: TRBJ2-6; d_call: NA; v_call: TRBV12-3/TRBV12-4; clone_size: NA; cdr3_aa: CASSPRGRGVSGTNVLTF; cdr3_nt: TGTGCCAGCAGTCCTCGTGGCAGGGGGGTGTCTGGGACCAACGTCCTGACTTTC
j_call: TRBJ2-1; d_call: NA; v_call: TRBV29-1; clone_size: NA; cdr3_aa: CSVDYTYDEQFF; cdr3_nt: TGCAGCGTTGACTATACCTACGATGAGCAGTTCTTC
j_call: TRBJ2-7; d_call: NA; v_call: TRBV27; clone_size: NA; cdr3_aa: CASSMGPNEQYF; cdr3_nt: TGTGCCAGCAGTATGGGTCCTAACGAGCAGTACTTC
j_call: TRBJ2-7; d_call: NA; v_call: TRBV28; clone_size: NA; cdr3_aa: CASSVNRAYEQYF; cdr3_nt: TGTGCCAGCAGTGTAAACAGGGCCTACGAGCAGTACTTC
j_call: TRBJ1-2; d_call: TRBD1; v_call: TRBV10-3; clone_size: NA; cdr3_aa: CAISEAQGAPTYDYTF; cdr3_nt: TGTGCCATCAGTGAGGCTCAGGGGGCCCCCACGTATGACTACACCTTC
j_call: TRBJ1-2; d_call: NA; v_call: TRBV5-1; clone_size: few; cdr3_aa: CASSLNNYGYTF; cdr3_nt: TGCGCCAGCAGCTTGAATAACTATGGCTACACCTTC